This TCR beta chain was observed in a study of preoperative IRX-2 immunotherapy in early breast cancer. Treatment reported: preoperative locoregional IRX-2 cytokine immunotherapy. Clones were sequenced by immunoSEQ multiplex PCR, and TCRdb holds only the in-frame ones, with some missing. The sample has about 43,000 clones; about 95% are singletons. This CDR3 has 13 residues. The germline V gene has CDR1 KGHSH and CDR2 LQKENI. The ends were cut back, 3 bases at V and 2 bases at J, with 7 bases in the middle. The source was tumor tissue, collected after IRX-2 immunotherapy. This chain joins TRBV18 and TRBJ1-2; no reliable D call. The sequence came from a human donor with breast cancer. This CDR3 is CASSPGKNYGYTF. The CDR3 bases are TGTGCCAGCTCACCGGGGAAGAACTATGGCTACACCTTC.